The T cell receptor beta chain described here comes from a study of T cell responses to AZD1222 COVID-19 vaccine. Clones were read by immunoSEQ multiplex PCR, and TCRdb kept only the in-frame ones, dropping some. The sample comprises about 120,000 clones, approximately 90% of which are singletons, and 2.5% to 3.5% rests with the top ten. A note on this clone: This sample includes further DNA sequences coding for the same CDR3.

The CDR3 spans 13 residues. Germline CDR1 reads GTSNPN; CDR2 reads SVGIG (reference sequence). Trimming stripped 3 bases from V and 1 base from J, with 9 bases between. This TCR was recovered from an adult who received the AZD1222 COVID-19 vaccine. Sample: peripheral blood, taken 28 days after the second AZD1222 dose. V usage is TRBV30 and J usage is TRBJ1-1; D possibly corresponds to TRBD1 (5 bases). The CDR3 nucleotides read TGTGCCTGGAGGACGGGACCGAACACTGAAGCTTTCTTT. It is translated as CAWRTGPNTEAFF.